A selection of T cell receptor beta chains follows, all from one sample in a study of OX40 agonist ivuxolimab in advanced cancers. Some clones are missing from TCRdb's copy, which holds only in-frame ones; the method was immunoSEQ multiplex PCR. This table holds more than 60,000 clones, 80% to 90% found once. The sample consisted of CD4+ or CD8+ T cells sorted from blood, taken in a trial of the OX40 agonist ivuxolimab. The receptors were sampled from an adult with an advanced solid tumor such as melanoma, head and neck, liver or kidney cancer. CDR3s include the opening cysteine and the closing phenylalanine or tryptophan. D genes are given only for firm matches.

d_gene: NA; v_gene: TRBV9; j_gene: TRBJ2-7; CDR3aa: CASSAQGVTYEQYF
d_gene: NA; v_gene: TRBV6-4; j_gene: TRBJ2-7; CDR3aa: CASSLGLGYEQYF
d_gene: TRBD1; v_gene: TRBV5-1; j_gene: TRBJ1-2; CDR3aa: CASSLVTGTQGGYTF
d_gene: NA; v_gene: TRBV10-3; j_gene: TRBJ2-6; CDR3aa: CAISSGANVLTF
d_gene: NA; v_gene: TRBV6-5; j_gene: TRBJ2-1; CDR3aa: CASYKSSYNEQFF
d_gene: TRBD1; v_gene: TRBV6-4; j_gene: TRBJ2-1; CDR3aa: CASSKIEGAGEGEQFF
d_gene: TRBD1; v_gene: TRBV4-2; j_gene: TRBJ1-1; CDR3aa: CASSSNPGQGGGNTEAFF
d_gene: NA; v_gene: TRBV19; j_gene: TRBJ1-5; CDR3aa: CASSISRGNQPQHF
d_gene: TRBD2; v_gene: TRBV7-2; j_gene: TRBJ2-1; CDR3aa: CASSLGASGRKFF
d_gene: NA; v_gene: TRBV6-1; j_gene: TRBJ1-5; CDR3aa: CASTPTSDSNQPQHF
d_gene: TRBD2; v_gene: TRBV4-3; j_gene: TRBJ2-1; CDR3aa: CASSPGLAGGYNEQFF
d_gene: NA; v_gene: TRBV2; j_gene: TRBJ2-7; CDR3aa: CASTGGISYEQYF
d_gene: TRBD1; v_gene: TRBV6-6; j_gene: TRBJ2-6; CDR3aa: CASRGQHSGANVLTF
d_gene: NA; v_gene: TRBV10-3; j_gene: TRBJ2-2; CDR3aa: CAIRGSGDQWAGELFF
d_gene: NA; v_gene: TRBV15; j_gene: TRBJ1-5; CDR3aa: CATKAGAGQPQHF
d_gene: NA; v_gene: TRBV13; j_gene: TRBJ1-2; CDR3aa: CASSLGEGGGYGYTF
d_gene: NA; v_gene: TRBV10-3; j_gene: TRBJ2-5; CDR3aa: CAISGHSGEGGETQYF
d_gene: TRBD1; v_gene: TRBV10-1; j_gene: TRBJ2-2; CDR3aa: CASSQGANTGELFF
d_gene: NA; v_gene: TRBV7-9; j_gene: TRBJ1-1; CDR3aa: CASSFTGNTEAFF
d_gene: NA; v_gene: TRBV2; j_gene: TRBJ1-1; CDR3aa: CASSPKARDTEAFF
d_gene: NA; v_gene: TRBV2; j_gene: TRBJ1-3; CDR3aa: CASSETGLGNTIYF
d_gene: NA; v_gene: TRBV20-1; j_gene: TRBJ2-1; CDR3aa: CSAKRADEQFF
d_gene: NA; v_gene: TRBV21-1; j_gene: NA; CDR3aa: CASSGGDYEQYF
d_gene: NA; v_gene: TRBV27; j_gene: TRBJ2-7; CDR3aa: CASSLGRQAYEQYF
d_gene: NA; v_gene: TRBV29-1; j_gene: TRBJ2-7; CDR3aa: CSTMTDYEQYF
d_gene: NA; v_gene: TRBV6-5; j_gene: TRBJ1-2; CDR3aa: CASSYWGPLGLGYTF
d_gene: TRBD1; v_gene: TRBV5-1; j_gene: TRBJ1-4; CDR3aa: CASSLDRGGEKLFF
d_gene: NA; v_gene: TRBV5-1; j_gene: TRBJ1-1; CDR3aa: CASSLGGGGVNTEAFF
d_gene: TRBD1; v_gene: TRBV11-3; j_gene: TRBJ2-7; CDR3aa: CASSRGQGSSYEQYF